These T cell receptor beta chains were read from a single sample in a study of blood T cell repertoires in COVID-19. Repertoires were generated with immunoSEQ multiplex PCR, while TCRdb's copy carries only in-frame clones and drops some. The sample shows about 160,000 clones, 81% of them seen only once. Sequenced: peripheral blood. All receptors come from a man aged 55 to 69 with active or convalescent COVID-19. CDR3s include the opening cysteine and the closing phenylalanine or tryptophan. D genes are given only for firm matches. Some rows have no size entry. The others give once, few or many, or a class for an expanded clone.

d_call: -; cdr3_length: 12; v_call: TRBV7-2; j_call: TRBJ1-2; clone_size: once; cdr3_aa: CASSPWGDGYTF; cdr3_nt: TGTGCCAGCAGCCCATGGGGGGATGGCTACACCTTC
d_call: -; cdr3_length: 17; v_call: TRBV6-4; j_call: TRBJ2-2; clone_size: -; cdr3_aa: CASSKTPGLSSTGELFF; cdr3_nt: TGTGCCAGCAGTAAAACACCGGGACTCTCATCCACCGGGGAGCTGTTTTTT
d_call: TRBD1; cdr3_length: 17; v_call: TRBV4-1; j_call: TRBJ1-2; clone_size: -; cdr3_aa: CASSQDPPGQGTYGYTF; cdr3_nt: TGCGCCAGCAGCCAAGACCCTCCGGGACAGGGGACGTATGGCTACACCTTC
d_call: TRBD1; cdr3_length: 15; v_call: TRBV28; j_call: TRBJ2-7; clone_size: -; cdr3_aa: CASIPWDSTSYEQYF; cdr3_nt: TGTGCCAGCATCCCGTGGGACAGTACCTCGTACGAGCAGTACTTC
d_call: TRBD1; cdr3_length: 14; v_call: TRBV7-9; j_call: TRBJ1-6; clone_size: -; cdr3_aa: CASSPGTENSPLHF; cdr3_nt: TGTGCCAGCAGCCCGGGGACAGAAAATTCACCCCTCCACTTT
d_call: TRBD1; cdr3_length: 14; v_call: TRBV19; j_call: TRBJ1-1; clone_size: -; cdr3_aa: CASIAGTEDTEAFF; cdr3_nt: TGTGCCAGTATCGCCGGGACAGAGGACACTGAAGCTTTCTTT
d_call: -; cdr3_length: 12; v_call: TRBV29-1; j_call: TRBJ1-1; clone_size: once; cdr3_aa: CSVRGGGTEAFF; cdr3_nt: TGCAGCGTTCGAGGGGGGGGGACTGAAGCTTTCTTT
d_call: TRBD1; cdr3_length: 15; v_call: TRBV6-5; j_call: TRBJ1-2; clone_size: few; cdr3_aa: CATTPPGTGVSGYTF; cdr3_nt: TGTGCCACTACACCACCCGGGACAGGGGTTAGTGGCTACACCTTC
d_call: TRBD1; cdr3_length: 15; v_call: TRBV19; j_call: TRBJ2-3; clone_size: -; cdr3_aa: CASHPGTGRGDTQYF; cdr3_nt: TGTGCCAGCCATCCCGGGACAGGGAGGGGAGATACGCAGTATTTT
d_call: TRBD1; cdr3_length: 14; v_call: TRBV6-5; j_call: TRBJ2-5; clone_size: -; cdr3_aa: CASSFGQGQETQYF; cdr3_nt: TGTGCCAGCAGTTTTGGACAGGGACAAGAGACCCAGTACTTC
d_call: -; cdr3_length: 15; v_call: TRBV6-2/TRBV6-3; j_call: TRBJ2-4; clone_size: -; cdr3_aa: CASSFSGQLTNIQYF; cdr3_nt: TGTGCCAGCAGTTTTTCAGGACAGCTTACAAACATTCAGTACTTC
d_call: -; cdr3_length: 16; v_call: TRBV27; j_call: TRBJ1-5; clone_size: -; cdr3_aa: CASSLEGPGRGQPQHF; cdr3_nt: TGTGCCAGCAGTTTAGAAGGGCCAGGACGGGGTCAGCCCCAGCATTTT
d_call: TRBD1; cdr3_length: 13; v_call: TRBV14; j_call: TRBJ1-2; clone_size: -; cdr3_aa: CASSPDRNYGYTF; cdr3_nt: TGTGCCAGCAGCCCGGACAGGAACTATGGCTACACCTTC
d_call: TRBD1; cdr3_length: 15; v_call: TRBV11-2; j_call: TRBJ2-7; clone_size: few; cdr3_aa: CASRRLTGRRYEQYF; cdr3_nt: TGTGCCAGCAGACGCCTGACAGGGCGTAGATACGAGCAGTACTTC
d_call: TRBD2; cdr3_length: 14; v_call: TRBV29-1; j_call: TRBJ2-1; clone_size: once; cdr3_aa: CSVDAGGGYNEQFF; cdr3_nt: TGCAGCGTTGACGCTGGCGGGGGGTACAATGAGCAGTTCTTC
d_call: TRBD2; cdr3_length: 13; v_call: TRBV6-5; j_call: TRBJ2-3; clone_size: -; cdr3_aa: CASRSGGEWTQYF; cdr3_nt: TGTGCCAGCAGAAGCGGGGGGGAGTGGACGCAGTATTTT
d_call: TRBD1; cdr3_length: 14; v_call: TRBV6-6; j_call: TRBJ1-5; clone_size: -; cdr3_aa: CAGSVGQGNQPQHF; cdr3_nt: TGTGCCGGGTCAGTGGGACAGGGCAATCAGCCCCAGCATTTT
d_call: -; cdr3_length: 15; v_call: TRBV11-2; j_call: TRBJ2-3; clone_size: -; cdr3_aa: CASSSTGMSTDTQYF; cdr3_nt: TGTGCCAGCAGCTCAACAGGAATGAGCACAGATACGCAGTATTTT
d_call: TRBD1; cdr3_length: 15; v_call: TRBV6-6; j_call: TRBJ1-1; clone_size: -; cdr3_aa: CASSDTGAGNTEAFF; cdr3_nt: TGTGCCAGCAGTGACACAGGGGCGGGGAACACTGAAGCTTTCTTT
d_call: TRBD2; cdr3_length: 14; v_call: TRBV2; j_call: TRBJ2-7; clone_size: -; cdr3_aa: CASSDRREAYEQYF; cdr3_nt: TGTGCCAGCAGTGATAGGCGGGAGGCCTACGAGCAGTACTTC
d_call: TRBD2; cdr3_length: 15; v_call: TRBV7-6; j_call: TRBJ2-7; clone_size: -; cdr3_aa: CASSLAFSGSVEQYF; cdr3_nt: TGTGCCAGCAGCTTAGCGTTTAGCGGGAGTGTCGAGCAGTACTTC
d_call: -; cdr3_length: 16; v_call: TRBV10-2; j_call: TRBJ2-1; clone_size: -; cdr3_aa: CASSEFRLAYNDEQFF; cdr3_nt: TGCGCCAGCAGTGAGTTTCGGCTAGCGTACAATGATGAGCAGTTCTTC
d_call: -; cdr3_length: 15; v_call: TRBV5-8; j_call: TRBJ1-2; clone_size: -; cdr3_aa: CASSLGDKHGYGYTF; cdr3_nt: TGTGCCAGCAGCTTGGGGGACAAGCATGGCTATGGCTACACCTTC
d_call: -; cdr3_length: 12; v_call: TRBV3-1/TRBV3-2; j_call: TRBJ2-7; clone_size: -; cdr3_aa: CASSQGGPEQYF; cdr3_nt: TGTGCCAGCAGCCAAGGGGGGCCCGAGCAGTACTTC
d_call: -; cdr3_length: 16; v_call: TRBV2; j_call: TRBJ2-2; clone_size: many; cdr3_aa: CASSEGGGGFTGELFF; cdr3_nt: TGTGCCAGCAGTGAAGGTGGCGGGGGCTTTACCGGGGAGCTGTTTTTT
d_call: TRBD1; cdr3_length: 13; v_call: TRBV5-4; j_call: TRBJ1-2; clone_size: -; cdr3_aa: CASSAGQAYGYTF; cdr3_nt: TGTGCCAGCAGCGCCGGACAGGCTTATGGCTACACCTTC